This TCR beta chain comes out of a study of quantifying T cell responses using KT2 cells. Turning to the study itself: TCR alpha and beta constant-region primers primed reverse transcription of RNA. Estimated efficiency of the T4 ligation step was above 8.5% under optimum conditions.

Unfractionated PBMC were spiked with known numbers of KT2 clone cells. This clonotype occurred many times. Trimming cost V 10 bases and J 1 base, with 12 bases left between them. Germline values: CDR1 MNHEY, CDR2 SVGEGT. This CDR3 has 13 residues. A single-stranded UMI oligo with SP2 sequence was ligated to cDNA 3' ends. An equimolar mix of RC1.1 and RC1.2 primed the beta chain across TRBC1 and TRBC2. Each CDR3 protein gets one entry after TCRdb re-called the UMI-ligation and nested PCR reads with MiXCR. Altogether over 40,000 distinct CDR3 sequences are present, approximately 10% being singletons, with the ten largest covering roughly a tenth.

The sample was PBMCs spiked with cells of the T cell clone KT2. This TCR was recovered from a human donor. This chain connects TRBV6-2 or TRBV6-3 to TRBJ2-3; weak D call: TRBD1 (6 bases). The DNA of the CDR3 is TGTGCCACCCGAGGGGGACGCACAGATACGCAGTATTTT. Translation: CATRGGRTDTQYF.